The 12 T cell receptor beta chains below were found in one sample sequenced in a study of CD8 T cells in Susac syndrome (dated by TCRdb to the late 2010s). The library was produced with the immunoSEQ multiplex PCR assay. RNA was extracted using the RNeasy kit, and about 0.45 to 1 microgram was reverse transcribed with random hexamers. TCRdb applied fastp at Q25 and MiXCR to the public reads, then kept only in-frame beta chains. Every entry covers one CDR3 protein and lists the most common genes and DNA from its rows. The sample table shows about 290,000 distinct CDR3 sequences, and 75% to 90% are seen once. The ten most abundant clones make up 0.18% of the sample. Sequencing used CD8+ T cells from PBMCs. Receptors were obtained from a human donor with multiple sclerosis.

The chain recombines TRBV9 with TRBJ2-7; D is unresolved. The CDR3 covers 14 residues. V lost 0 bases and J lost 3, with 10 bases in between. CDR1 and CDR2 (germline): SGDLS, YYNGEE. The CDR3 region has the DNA TGTGCCAGCAGCGTAGACGGCGTTAACTACGAGCAGTACTTC. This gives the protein CASSVDGVNYEQYF.

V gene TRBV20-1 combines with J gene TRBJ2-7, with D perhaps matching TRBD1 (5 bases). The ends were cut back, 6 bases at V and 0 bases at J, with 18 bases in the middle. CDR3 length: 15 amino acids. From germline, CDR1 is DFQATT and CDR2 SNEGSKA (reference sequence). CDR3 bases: TGCAGTGCACCCGAGACAGCGTCAAGCTCCTACGAGCAGTACTTC. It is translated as CSAPETASSSYEQYF.

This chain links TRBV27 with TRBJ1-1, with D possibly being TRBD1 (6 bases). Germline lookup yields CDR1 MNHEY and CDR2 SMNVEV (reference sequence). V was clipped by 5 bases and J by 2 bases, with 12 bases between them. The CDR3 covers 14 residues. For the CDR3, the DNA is TGTGCCAGCAGTCCCTTGACAGGCAACACTGAAGCTTTCTTT. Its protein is CASSPLTGNTEAFF.

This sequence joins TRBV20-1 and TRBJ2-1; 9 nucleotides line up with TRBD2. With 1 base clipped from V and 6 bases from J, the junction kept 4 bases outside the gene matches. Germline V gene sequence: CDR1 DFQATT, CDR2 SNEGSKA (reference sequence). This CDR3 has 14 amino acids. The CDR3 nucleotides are TGCAGTGCTAGAGTAGAACTAGCGGGCAATGAGCAGTTCTTC. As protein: CSARVELAGNEQFF.

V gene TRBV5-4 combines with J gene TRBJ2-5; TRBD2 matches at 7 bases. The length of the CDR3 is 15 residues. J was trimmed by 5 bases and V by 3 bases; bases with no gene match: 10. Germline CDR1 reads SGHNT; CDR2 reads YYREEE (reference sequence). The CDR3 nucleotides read TGTGCCAGCAGCTCTCAGGGCAGCGGGGTCGAGACCCAGTACTTC. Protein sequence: CASSSQGSGVETQYF.

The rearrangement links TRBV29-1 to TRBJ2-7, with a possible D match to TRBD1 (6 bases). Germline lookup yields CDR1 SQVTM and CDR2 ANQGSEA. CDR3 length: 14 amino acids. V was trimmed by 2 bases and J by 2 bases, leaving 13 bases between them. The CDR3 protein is CSVENLGAPYEQYF. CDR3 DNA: TGCAGCGTTGAAAATTTGGGGGCCCCCTACGAGCAGTACTTC.

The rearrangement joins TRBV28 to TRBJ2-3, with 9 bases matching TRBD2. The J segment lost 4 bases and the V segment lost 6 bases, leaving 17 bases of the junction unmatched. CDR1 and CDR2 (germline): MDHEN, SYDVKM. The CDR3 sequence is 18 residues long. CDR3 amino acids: CASSPRRGAGGLPDTQYF. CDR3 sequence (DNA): TGTGCCAGCAGCCCCAGGAGGGGAGCGGGAGGCCTTCCAGATACGCAGTATTTT. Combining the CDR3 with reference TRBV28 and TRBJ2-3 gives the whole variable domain DVKVTQSSRYLVKRTGEKVFLECVQDMDHENMFWYRQDPGLGLRLIYFSYDVKMKEKGDIPEGYSVSREKKERFSLILESASTNQTSMYLCASSPRRGAGGLPDTQYFGPGTRLTVL.

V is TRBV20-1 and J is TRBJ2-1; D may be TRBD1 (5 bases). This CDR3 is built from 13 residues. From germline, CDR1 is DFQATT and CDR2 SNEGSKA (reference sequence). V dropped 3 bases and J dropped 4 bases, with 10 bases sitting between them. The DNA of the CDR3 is TGCAGTGCTAGGATCAAGGGGTACAATGAGCAGTTCTTC. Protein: CSARIKGYNEQFF.

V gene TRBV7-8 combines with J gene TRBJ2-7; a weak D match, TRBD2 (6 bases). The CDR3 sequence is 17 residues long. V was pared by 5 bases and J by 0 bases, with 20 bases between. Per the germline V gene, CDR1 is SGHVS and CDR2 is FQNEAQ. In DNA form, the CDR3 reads TGTGCCAGCAGCCCCACCGCGACCGGGGGAGGCTCCTACGAGCAGTACTTC. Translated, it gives CASSPTATGGGSYEQYF.

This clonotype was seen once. CDR3 sequence reads: CSARDLLASGETQYF. DNA of the CDR3: TGCAGTGCTAGAGATCTCCTGGCTAGCGGGGAGACCCAGTACTTC. This chain uses TRBV20-1 with TRBJ2-5, with 8 bases fitting TRBD2. The CDR3 is 15 amino acids. CDR1 and CDR2 (germline): DFQATT, SNEGSKA (reference sequence). Trimming took 0 bases from V and 5 from J; bases not matched to a gene: 8.

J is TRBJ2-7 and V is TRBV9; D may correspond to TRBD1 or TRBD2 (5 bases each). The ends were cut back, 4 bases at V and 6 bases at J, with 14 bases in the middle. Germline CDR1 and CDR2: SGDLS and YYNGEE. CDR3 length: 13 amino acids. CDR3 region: CASSSPWGIEQYF. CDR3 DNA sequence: TGTGCCAGCAGCTCTCCCTGGGGGATCGAGCAGTACTTC.

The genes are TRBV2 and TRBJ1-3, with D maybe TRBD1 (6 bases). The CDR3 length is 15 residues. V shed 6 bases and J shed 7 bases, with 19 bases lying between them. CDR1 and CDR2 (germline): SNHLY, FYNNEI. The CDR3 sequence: CASRRGPGQTNTIYF. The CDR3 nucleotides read TGTGCCAGCAGGCGGGGGCCGGGACAAACTAACACCATATATTTT. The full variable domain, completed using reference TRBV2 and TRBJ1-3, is EPEVTQTPSHQVTQMGQEVILRCVPISNHLYFYWYRQILGQKVEFLVSFYNNEISEKSEIFDDQFSVERPDGSNFTLKIRSTKLEDSAMYFCASRRGPGQTNTIYFGEGSWLTVV.